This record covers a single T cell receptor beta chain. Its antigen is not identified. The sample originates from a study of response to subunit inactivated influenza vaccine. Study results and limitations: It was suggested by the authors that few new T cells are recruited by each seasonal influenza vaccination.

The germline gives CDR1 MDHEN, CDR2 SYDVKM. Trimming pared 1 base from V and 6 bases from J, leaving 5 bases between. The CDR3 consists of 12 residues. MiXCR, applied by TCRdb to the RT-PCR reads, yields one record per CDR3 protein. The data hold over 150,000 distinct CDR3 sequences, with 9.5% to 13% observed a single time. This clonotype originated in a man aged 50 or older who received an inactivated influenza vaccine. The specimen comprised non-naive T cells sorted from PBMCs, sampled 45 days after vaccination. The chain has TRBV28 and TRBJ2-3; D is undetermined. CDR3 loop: CASSLYGDTQYF. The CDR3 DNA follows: TGTGCCAGCAGTTTATATGGGGATACGCAGTATTTT.